This T cell receptor (beta chain) was retrieved from a study of blood T cell repertoires in COVID-19. Study background: Italy, Spain and the United States were the sources of the convalescent and acute COVID-19 samples. T cells, B-cell-depleted T cells, or PBMCs provided the cDNA or gDNA that served as material.

This CDR3 has 16 residues. Trimming left V 1 base short and J 5 bases short, with 13 bases between. CDR1 is SGHTS and CDR2 is YDEGEE in the germline V gene. How the authors handled the data: Reference gene primers were amplified, and this amplification served to estimate nucleated cell counts. Generated by immunoSEQ multiplex PCR, the TCRdb table keeps only in-frame clones and is missing some. That table furnishes V, J and clone size, whereas the DNA furnished D and trimming. The repertoire consists of tens of thousands of clones, with less than 85% occurring once and the leading ten covering over 2%. The count of this clone is one.

The source of this sequence is a man aged 50 or older with acute or convalescent COVID-19. Source material: peripheral blood. V is TRBV5-8 and J is TRBJ1-6, with TRBD1 as a possible D gene (6 bases). CDR3 sequence: CASSLSFTGNNSPLHF. The CDR3 DNA reads as TGTGCCAGCAGCTTGTCTTTTACAGGGAATAATTCACCCCTCCACTTT. The full variable domain, rest sourced from reference TRBV5-8 and TRBJ1-6, is EAGVTQSPTHLIKTRGQQATLRCSPISGHTSVYWYQQALGLGLQFLLWYDEGEERNRGNFPPRFSGRQFPNYSSELNVNALELEDSALYLCASSLSFTGNNSPLHFGNGTRLTVT.